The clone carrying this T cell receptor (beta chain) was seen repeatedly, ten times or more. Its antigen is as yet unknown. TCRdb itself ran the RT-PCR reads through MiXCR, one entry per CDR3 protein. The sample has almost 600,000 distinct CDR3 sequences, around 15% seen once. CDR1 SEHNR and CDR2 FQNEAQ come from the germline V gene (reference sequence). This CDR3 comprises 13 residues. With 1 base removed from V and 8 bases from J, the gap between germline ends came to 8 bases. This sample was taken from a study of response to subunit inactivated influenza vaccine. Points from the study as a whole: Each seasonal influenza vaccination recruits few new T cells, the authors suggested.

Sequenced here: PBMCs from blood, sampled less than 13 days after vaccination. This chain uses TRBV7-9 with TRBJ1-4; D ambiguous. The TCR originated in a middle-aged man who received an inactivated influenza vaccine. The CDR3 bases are TGTGCCAGCAGCTTAGACGTTGGAGAAAAACTGTTTTTT. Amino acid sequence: CASSLDVGEKLFF. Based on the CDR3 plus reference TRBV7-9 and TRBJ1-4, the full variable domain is DTGVSQNPRHKITKRGQNVTFRCDPISEHNRLYWYRQTLGQGPEFLTYFQNEAQLEKSRLLSDRFSAERPKGSFSTLEIQRTEQGDSAMYLCASSLDVGEKLFFGSGTQLSVL.